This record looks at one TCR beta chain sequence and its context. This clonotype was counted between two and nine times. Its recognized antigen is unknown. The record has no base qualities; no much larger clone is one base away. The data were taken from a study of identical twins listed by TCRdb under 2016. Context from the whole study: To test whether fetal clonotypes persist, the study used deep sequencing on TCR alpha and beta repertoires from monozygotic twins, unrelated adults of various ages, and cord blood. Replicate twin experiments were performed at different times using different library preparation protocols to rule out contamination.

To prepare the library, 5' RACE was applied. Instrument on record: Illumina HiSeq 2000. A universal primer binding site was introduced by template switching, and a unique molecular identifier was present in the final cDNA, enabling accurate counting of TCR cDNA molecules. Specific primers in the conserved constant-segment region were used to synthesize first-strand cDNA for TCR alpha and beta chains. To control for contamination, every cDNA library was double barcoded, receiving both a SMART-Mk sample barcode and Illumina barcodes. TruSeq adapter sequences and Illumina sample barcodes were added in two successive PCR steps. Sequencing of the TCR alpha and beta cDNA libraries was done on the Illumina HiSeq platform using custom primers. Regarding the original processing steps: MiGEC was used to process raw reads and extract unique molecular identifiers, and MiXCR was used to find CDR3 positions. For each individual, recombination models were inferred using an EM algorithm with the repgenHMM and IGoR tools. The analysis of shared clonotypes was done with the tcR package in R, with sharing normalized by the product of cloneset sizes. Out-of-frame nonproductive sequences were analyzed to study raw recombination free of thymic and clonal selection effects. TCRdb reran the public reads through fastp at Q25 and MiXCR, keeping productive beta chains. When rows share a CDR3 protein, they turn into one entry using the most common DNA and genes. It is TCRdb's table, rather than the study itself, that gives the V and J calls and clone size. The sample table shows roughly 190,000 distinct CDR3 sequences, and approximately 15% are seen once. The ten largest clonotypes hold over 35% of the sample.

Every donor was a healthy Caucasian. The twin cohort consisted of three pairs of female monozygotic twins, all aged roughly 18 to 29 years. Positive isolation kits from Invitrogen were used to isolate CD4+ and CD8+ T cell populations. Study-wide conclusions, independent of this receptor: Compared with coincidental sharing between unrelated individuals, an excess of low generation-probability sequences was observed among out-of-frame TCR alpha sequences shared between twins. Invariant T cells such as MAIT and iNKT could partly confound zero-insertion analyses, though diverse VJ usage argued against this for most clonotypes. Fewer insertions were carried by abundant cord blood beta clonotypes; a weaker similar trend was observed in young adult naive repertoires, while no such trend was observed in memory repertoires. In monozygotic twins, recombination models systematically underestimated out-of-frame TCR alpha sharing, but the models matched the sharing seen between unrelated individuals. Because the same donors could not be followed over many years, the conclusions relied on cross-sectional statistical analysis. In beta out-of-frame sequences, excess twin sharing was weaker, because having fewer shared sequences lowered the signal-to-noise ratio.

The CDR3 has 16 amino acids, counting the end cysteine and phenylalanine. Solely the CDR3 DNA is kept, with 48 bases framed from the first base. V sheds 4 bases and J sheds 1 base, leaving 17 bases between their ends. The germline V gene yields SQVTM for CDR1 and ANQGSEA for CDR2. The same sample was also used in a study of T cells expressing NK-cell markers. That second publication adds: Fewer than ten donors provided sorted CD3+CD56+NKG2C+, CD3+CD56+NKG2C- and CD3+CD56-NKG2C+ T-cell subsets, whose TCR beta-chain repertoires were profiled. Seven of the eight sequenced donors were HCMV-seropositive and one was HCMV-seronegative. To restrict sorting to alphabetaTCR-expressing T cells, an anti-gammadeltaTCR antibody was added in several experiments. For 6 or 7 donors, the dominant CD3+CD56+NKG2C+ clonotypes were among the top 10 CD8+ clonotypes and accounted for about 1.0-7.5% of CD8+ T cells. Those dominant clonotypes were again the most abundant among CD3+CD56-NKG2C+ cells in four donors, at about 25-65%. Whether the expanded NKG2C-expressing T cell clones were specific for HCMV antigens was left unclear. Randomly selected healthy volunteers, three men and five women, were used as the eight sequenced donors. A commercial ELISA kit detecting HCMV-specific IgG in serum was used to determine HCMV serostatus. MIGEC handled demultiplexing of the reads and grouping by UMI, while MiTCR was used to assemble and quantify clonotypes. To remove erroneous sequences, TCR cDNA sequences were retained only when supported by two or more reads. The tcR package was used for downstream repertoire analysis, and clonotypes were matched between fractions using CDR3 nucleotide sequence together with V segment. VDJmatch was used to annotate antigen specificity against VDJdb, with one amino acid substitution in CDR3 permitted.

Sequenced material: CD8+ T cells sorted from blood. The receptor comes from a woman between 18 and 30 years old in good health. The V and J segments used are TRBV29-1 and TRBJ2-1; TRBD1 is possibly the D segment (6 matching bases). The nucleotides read TGCAGCGTTGTGCGGAATCAGGACAGATCCTACAATGAGCAGTTCTTC. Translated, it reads CSVVRNQDRSYNEQFF.